The clone carrying this TCR beta chain appeared a few times. Per the original methods: The authors estimated nucleated cell counts from reference gene primer amplification. The table came from immunoSEQ multiplex PCR; TCRdb's copy has only in-frame clones and leaves some out. V and J calls and clone size are as listed in that table; D and trimming were resolved from the DNA. The data show 250,000 or so clones, more than 70% seen once. These data originate in a study of blood T cell repertoires in COVID-19. CDR1 is SGDLS and CDR2 is YYNGEE in the germline V gene. The length of the CDR3 is 14 residues. The V end lost 6 bases, the J end lost 8 bases, and 20 bases lay between the germline ends.

The sequenced material came from peripheral blood. The chain is built from TRBV9 and TRBJ1-2; D possibly corresponds to TRBD1 (5 bases). The clonotype comes from a woman aged 40-49 years who had recovered from COVID-19. This CDR3 reads CASTPRGGFRGYTF. The CDR3 bases are TGTGCCAGCACCCCCCGGGGGGGATTCAGGGGCTACACCTTC.